This T cell receptor (beta chain) appears in the sequencing data of a study of cytomegalovirus exposure and HLA in healthy donors. Clones were sequenced by immunoSEQ multiplex PCR, and TCRdb holds only the in-frame ones, with some missing. The sample has more than 95,000 clones, under 90% seen once. Germline V gives CDR1 SGHKS, CDR2 YYEKEE (reference sequence). V shed 0 bases and J shed 0 bases, with 19 bases lying between them. This CDR3 is built from 19 residues. Sequencing was carried out using PBMCs. The J gene is TRBJ1-3, the V gene TRBV5-5; D remains unclear. This clonotype was obtained from a woman between 18 and 29 years old in good health and CMV-seronegative. In DNA, the CDR3 is TGTGCCAGCAGCTTGGGGCCCCAAGAATTCATTCGCTCTGGAAACACCATATATTTT. Protein product: CASSLGPQEFIRSGNTIYF. Filled out from reference TRBV5-5 and TRBJ1-3, the complete variable domain reads DAGVTQSPTHLIKTRGQQVTLRCSPISGHKSVSWYQQVLGQGPQFIFQYYEKEERGRGNFPDRFSARQFPNYSSELNVNALLLGDSALYLCASSLGPQEFIRSGNTIYFGEGSWLTVV.